The clone carrying this T cell receptor beta chain was recorded only once. This sample was included in a study of blood T cell repertoires in COVID-19. Study-level background: Sources were T cells, B-cell-depleted T cells, or PBMCs; the material itself was cDNA or gDNA.

Germline V gives CDR1 LNHDA, CDR2 SQIVND (reference sequence). The V and J ends lost 3 bases and 4 bases respectively, with 15 bases between them. The CDR3 loop spans 16 amino acids. Here immunoSEQ multiplex PCR was the method, and the copy in TCRdb shows in-frame clones only, minus some. The table includes around 280,000 clones, 75% to 90% detected once. The sequenced material came from peripheral blood. The source of this sequence is a woman in her twenties or thirties who had recovered from COVID-19. The chain employs TRBV19 and TRBJ2-2, with a possible D match to TRBD1 (6 bases). CDR3 coding DNA: TGTGCCAGTAGTATGAACAGGGATGGTAGCACCGGGGAGCTGTTTTTT. Its translation: CASSMNRDGSTGELFF.